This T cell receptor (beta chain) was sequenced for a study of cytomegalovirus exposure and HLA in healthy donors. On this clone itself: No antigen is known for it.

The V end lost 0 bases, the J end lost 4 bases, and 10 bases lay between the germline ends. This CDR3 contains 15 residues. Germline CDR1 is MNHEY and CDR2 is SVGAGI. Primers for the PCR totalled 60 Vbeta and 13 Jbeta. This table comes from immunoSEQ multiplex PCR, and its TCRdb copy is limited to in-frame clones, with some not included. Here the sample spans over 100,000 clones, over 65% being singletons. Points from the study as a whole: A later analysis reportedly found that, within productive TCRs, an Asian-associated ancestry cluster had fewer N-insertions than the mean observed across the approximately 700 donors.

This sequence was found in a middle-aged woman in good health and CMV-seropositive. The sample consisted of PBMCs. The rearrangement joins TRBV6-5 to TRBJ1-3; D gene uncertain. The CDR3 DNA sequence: TGTGCCAGCAGTTACTCGAGGGCCGTCGGAAACACCATATATTTT. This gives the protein CASSYSRAVGNTIYF.